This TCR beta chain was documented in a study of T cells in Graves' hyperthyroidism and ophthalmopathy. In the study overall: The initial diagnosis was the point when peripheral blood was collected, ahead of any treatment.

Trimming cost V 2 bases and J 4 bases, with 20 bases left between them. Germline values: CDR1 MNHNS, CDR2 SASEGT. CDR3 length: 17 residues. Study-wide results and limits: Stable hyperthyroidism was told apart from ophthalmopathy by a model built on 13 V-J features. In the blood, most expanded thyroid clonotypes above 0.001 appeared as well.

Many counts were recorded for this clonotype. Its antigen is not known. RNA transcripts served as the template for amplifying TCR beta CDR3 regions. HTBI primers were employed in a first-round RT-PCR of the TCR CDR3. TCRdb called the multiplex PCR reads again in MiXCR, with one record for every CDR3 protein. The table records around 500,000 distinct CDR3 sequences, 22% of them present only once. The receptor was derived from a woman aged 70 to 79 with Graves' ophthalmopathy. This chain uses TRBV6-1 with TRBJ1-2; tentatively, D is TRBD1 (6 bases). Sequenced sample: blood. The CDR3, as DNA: TGTGCCAGCAGTGAAATGAGACAGGAGCTTCATGGCTATGGCTACACCTTC. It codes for CASSEMRQELHGYGYTF.